This T cell receptor (beta chain) originates from a study of cytomegalovirus exposure and HLA in healthy donors. Notes on the study in general: There were some public TCRs occurring in many donors, but most TCR sequences were rare. Researchers reported in a later analysis that common viral pathogens appeared linked to several top clusters.

Primers: 60 Vbeta forward and 13 Jbeta reverse. Profiled with immunoSEQ multiplex PCR; TCRdb holds only in-frame clones, not every one. This table lists tens of thousands of clones. On this clone itself: Its antigen is still unknown.

The germline gives CDR1 SQVTM, CDR2 ANQGSEA. The CDR3 has 11 amino acids. Between the trimmed V and J ends, which lost 2 bases and 4 bases, there was a span of 3 bases. V gene TRBV29-1 combines with J gene TRBJ2-1, with D unclear. The origin of this receptor is a woman aged 25 to 39 in good health and CMV-seropositive. Sequenced material: PBMCs. As DNA, the CDR3 is TGCAGCGTTGAACTGTACAATGAGCAGTTCTTC. It translates to CSVELYNEQFF.